This T cell receptor beta chain was found in a study of shared clonotypes between healthy human individuals. Overall study results and limits: Against clonotypes common to all four donors, non-shared ones had lower generation probabilities.

TCRdb's table, derived via immunoSEQ multiplex PCR, lists solely in-frame clones and lacks some. The top ten clones hold approximately 1.5% of a sample with about 1 million clones, roughly 75% of them seen once. The CDR3 is made up of 15 amino acids. Between the trimmed V and J ends, which lost 8 bases and 4 bases, there was a span of 20 bases. The germline V gene has CDR1 SNHLY and CDR2 FYNNEI. This clone was detected only once. Antigen: not known. The sequenced sample was memory CD4+ T cells sorted from blood. This sample's subset: CD45RA-negative fraction. The TCR comes from a man younger than 35 in good health. The V gene is TRBV2, the J gene TRBJ2-5, with D perhaps matching TRBD1 or TRBD2 (6 bases each). The CDR3 DNA is TGTGCCAGCGAGGAAGGGGGGACTTCGGGAGAGACCCAGTACTTC. Its translation: CASEEGGTSGETQYF.